This TCR beta chain is from a study of T cells after yellow fever vaccination. For the study at large: The authors prepared low-cell-number fractions using SMART-Seq v4 Ultra Low Input.

The CDR3 has 14 residues. V was shortened by 4 bases and J by 1 base, with 4 bases between the two germline ends. The germline V gene encodes CDR1 KGHDR and CDR2 SFDVKD. Note on this clonotype: Its antigen is as yet unknown.

Study observations and caveats: The secondary response was weaker, and its peak arrived faster, on day 5 versus 15. Bulk-population clonotypes that are abundant could appear as contaminants in FACS-sorted repertoires.

TCRdb itself ran the 5' RACE reads through MiXCR, one entry per CDR3 protein. The profile shows 200,000 to 250,000 distinct CDR3 sequences, around 3.1% of them singletons. The starting material was CD4+ T cells sorted from PBMCs, obtained 10 days after the yellow fever booster vaccination. This receptor was obtained from a man between 18 and 35 years old who received the YFV17D yellow fever vaccine. The chain links TRBV24-1 to TRBJ1-6; D is uncertain. The CDR3 DNA sequence: TGTGCCACCAGTGACGGTTCCTATAATTCACCCCTCCACTTT. Protein sequence: CATSDGSYNSPLHF.